Below, one T cell receptor beta chain is given with its context. The data stem from a study of beta chain features in type 1 diabetes. CDR1 and CDR2 (germline): SGHRS, YFSETQ. The CDR3 runs to 13 residues. Trimming left V 2 bases short and J 9 bases short, with 12 bases between. The sequenced template was cDNA made from the entire isolated RNA. The repertoire was sequenced with immunoSEQ multiplex PCR; TCRdb's copy has only in-frame clones and lacks some. The sample has 130,000 or so clones; about a tenth are singletons. V is TRBV5-1 and J is TRBJ2-1; D perhaps matches TRBD1 (5 bases). The sample was central memory CD4+ T cells from blood. The sequence came from a man aged 18 to 30 in good health. CDR3 DNA sequence: TGCGCCAGCAGCTTAACCCAGGGCGGTGAGCAGTTCTTC. This gives the protein CASSLTQGGEQFF.